The present TCR beta chain was sequenced within a study of shared clonotypes between healthy human individuals. The germline CDR1 and CDR2 sequences are MNHEY and SVGAGI. The CDR3 totals 14 residues. The V gene end was trimmed by 10 bases and the J gene end by 5 bases; junction bases not matched to a gene: 10. Method: immunoSEQ multiplex PCR; TCRdb's copy keeps in-frame clones and lacks some. The sample has some 480,000 clones, around three quarters seen once. The clonotype originates from a woman aged 40 to 50 in good health. Some clones in this sample may be carry-over from other donors' samples. Input material: PBMCs. The chain carries TRBV6-5 and TRBJ2-2; 7 bases are a match to TRBD1. The DNA of the CDR3 is TGTGCCACCAAACGGGACAGACTTACCGGGGAGCTGTTTTTT. Its translation: CATKRDRLTGELFF.